The clone carrying this T cell receptor (beta chain) showed up just once. The antigen is unknown. Libraries were prepared by immunoSEQ multiplex PCR; TCRdb keeps only in-frame clonotypes and omits some of them. The sample has some 120,000 clones, roughly 84% seen once. The data belong to a study of T cell responses to AZD1222 COVID-19 vaccine. Study outcomes and limitations: The repertoires were collected only after the peak T cell response. Spike was spanned by vaccine-associated CD4 TCRs, with dominance at 160-218 and 743-854.

V gave up 8 bases and J gave up 6 bases, with 16 bases separating them. Per the germline V gene, CDR1 is GTSNPN and CDR2 is SVGIG (reference sequence). The CDR3 is 12 amino acids. The sample in question was peripheral blood, obtained on day 0 of AZD1222 vaccination. This chain connects TRBV30 to TRBJ1-1, with D possibly being TRBD1 (5 bases). This receptor was obtained from an adult in good health. The chain's CDR3 is CAQAQGGAEAFF. The CDR3 DNA sequence: TGTGCCCAAGCCCAGGGAGGAGCTGAAGCTTTCTTT.